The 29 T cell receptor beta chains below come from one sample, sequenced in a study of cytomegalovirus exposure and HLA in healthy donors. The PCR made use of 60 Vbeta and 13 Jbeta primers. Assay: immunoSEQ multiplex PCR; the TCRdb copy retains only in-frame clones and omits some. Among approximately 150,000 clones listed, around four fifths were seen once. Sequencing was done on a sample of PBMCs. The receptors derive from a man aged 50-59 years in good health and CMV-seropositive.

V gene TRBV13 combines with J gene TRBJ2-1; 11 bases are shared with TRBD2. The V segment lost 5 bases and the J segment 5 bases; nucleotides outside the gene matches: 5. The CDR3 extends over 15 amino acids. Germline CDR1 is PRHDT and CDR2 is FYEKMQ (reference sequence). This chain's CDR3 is CASSQGLAENNEQFF. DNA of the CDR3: TGTGCCAGCAGCCAGGGACTAGCGGAAAACAATGAGCAGTTCTTC.

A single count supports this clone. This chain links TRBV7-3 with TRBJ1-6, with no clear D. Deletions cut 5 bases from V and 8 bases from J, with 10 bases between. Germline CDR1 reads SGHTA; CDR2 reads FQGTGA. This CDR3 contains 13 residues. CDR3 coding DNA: TGTGCCAGCAGCCTGGACTCATATTCACCCCTCCACTTT. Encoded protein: CASSLDSYSPLHF.

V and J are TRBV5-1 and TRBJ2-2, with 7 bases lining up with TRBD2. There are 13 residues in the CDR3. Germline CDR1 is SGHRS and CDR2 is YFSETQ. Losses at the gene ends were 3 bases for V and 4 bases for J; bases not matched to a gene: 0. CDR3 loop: CASSWGGTGELFF. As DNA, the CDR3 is TGCGCCAGCAGCTGGGGGGGCACCGGGGAGCTGTTTTTT. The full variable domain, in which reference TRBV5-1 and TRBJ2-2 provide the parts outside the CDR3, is KAGVTQTPRYLIKTRGQQVTLSCSPISGHRSVSWYQQTPGQGLQFLFEYFSETQRNKGNFPGRFSGRQFSNSRSEMNVSTLELGDSALYLCASSWGGTGELFFGEGSRLTVL.

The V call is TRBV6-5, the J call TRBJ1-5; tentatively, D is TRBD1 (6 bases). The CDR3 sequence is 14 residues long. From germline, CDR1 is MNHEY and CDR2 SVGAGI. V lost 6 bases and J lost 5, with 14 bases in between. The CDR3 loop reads CASRGDRTDQPQHF. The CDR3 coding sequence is TGTGCCAGCAGGGGTGACAGGACCGATCAGCCCCAGCATTTT.

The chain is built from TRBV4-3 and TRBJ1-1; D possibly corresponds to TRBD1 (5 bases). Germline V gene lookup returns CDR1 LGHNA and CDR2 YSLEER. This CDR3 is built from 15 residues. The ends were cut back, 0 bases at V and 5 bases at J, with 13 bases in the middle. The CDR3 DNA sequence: TGCGCCAGCAGCCAAGATCGAGCAGGGCGAACTGAAGCTTTCTTT. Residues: CASSQDRAGRTEAFF.

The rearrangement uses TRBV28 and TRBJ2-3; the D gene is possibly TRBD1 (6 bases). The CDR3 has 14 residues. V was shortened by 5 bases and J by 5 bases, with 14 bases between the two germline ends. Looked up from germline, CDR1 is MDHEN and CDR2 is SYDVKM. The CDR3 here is CASSPRTVQDTQYF. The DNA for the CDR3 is TGTGCCAGCAGTCCCCGGACAGTACAAGATACGCAGTATTTT.

The CDR3 loop is CASSQGTGVDYEQYF. CDR3 nucleotides: TGTGCCAGTAGTCAAGGGACAGGGGTAGACTACGAGCAGTACTTC. The rearrangement links TRBV19 to TRBJ2-7; TRBD1 matches at 10 bases. V dropped 5 bases and J dropped 3; count of bases not matched to a gene: 7. This CDR3 spans 15 amino acids. CDR1 and CDR2 from the germline V gene are LNHDA and SQIVND (reference sequence).

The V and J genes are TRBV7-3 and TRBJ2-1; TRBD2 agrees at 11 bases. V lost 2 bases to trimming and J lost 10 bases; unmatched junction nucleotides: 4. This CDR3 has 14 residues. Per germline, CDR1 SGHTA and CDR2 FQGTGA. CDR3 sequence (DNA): TGTGCCAGCAGCTTATTTTCTAGCGGGGGGGAGCAGTTCTTC. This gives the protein CASSLFSSGGEQFF.

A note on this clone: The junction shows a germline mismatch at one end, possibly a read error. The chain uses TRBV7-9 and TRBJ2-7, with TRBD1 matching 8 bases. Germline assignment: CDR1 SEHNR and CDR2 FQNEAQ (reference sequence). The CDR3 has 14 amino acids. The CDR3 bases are TGTTCCAGCAGCTCGAAGACAGGGGCCTACGAGCAGTACTTC. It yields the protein CSSSSKTGAYEQYF.

CDR3 protein: CASTLTGSMNTEAFF. CDR3 in DNA: TGTGCCAGCACCCTGACAGGGTCCATGAACACTGAAGCTTTCTTT. The rearrangement links TRBV5-4 to TRBJ1-1; 7 positions match TRBD1. This CDR3 has 15 residues. Germline V gene data show CDR1 as SGHNT and CDR2 as YYREEE (reference sequence). Germline trimming cut 6 bases from V and 0 bases from J; bases unmatched to any gene: 8.

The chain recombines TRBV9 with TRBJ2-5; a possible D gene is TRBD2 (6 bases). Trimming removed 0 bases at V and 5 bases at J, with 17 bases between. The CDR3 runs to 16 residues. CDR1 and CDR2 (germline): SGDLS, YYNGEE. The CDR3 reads CASSVGPLAPRETQYF. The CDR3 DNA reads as TGTGCCAGCAGCGTAGGTCCACTAGCCCCACGGGAGACCCAGTACTTC.

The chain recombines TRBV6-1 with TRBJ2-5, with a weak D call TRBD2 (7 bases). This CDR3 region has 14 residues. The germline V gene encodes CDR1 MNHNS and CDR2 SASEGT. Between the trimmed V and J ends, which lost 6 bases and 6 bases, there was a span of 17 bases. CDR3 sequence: CASRVTGRGQTQYF. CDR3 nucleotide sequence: TGTGCCAGCAGGGTTACAGGGAGGGGTCAGACCCAGTACTTC.

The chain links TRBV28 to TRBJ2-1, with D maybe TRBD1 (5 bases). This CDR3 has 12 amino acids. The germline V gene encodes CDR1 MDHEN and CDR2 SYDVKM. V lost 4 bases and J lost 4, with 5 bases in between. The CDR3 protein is CASSYRYNEQFF. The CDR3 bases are TGTGCCAGCAGTTACAGGTACAATGAGCAGTTCTTC.

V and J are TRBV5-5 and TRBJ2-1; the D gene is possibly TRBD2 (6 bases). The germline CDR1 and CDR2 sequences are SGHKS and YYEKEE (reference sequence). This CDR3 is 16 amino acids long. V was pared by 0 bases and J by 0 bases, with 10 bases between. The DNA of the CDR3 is TGTGCCAGCAGCTTGGCGGTCGGGAGCTCCTACAATGAGCAGTTCTTC. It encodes CASSLAVGSSYNEQFF.

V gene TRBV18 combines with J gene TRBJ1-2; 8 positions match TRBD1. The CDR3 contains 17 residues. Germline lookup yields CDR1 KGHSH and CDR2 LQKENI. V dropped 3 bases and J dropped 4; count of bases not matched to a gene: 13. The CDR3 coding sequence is TGTGCCAGCTCACCCGCCTCACAGGGGGAGACCATCTATGGCTACACCTTC. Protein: CASSPASQGETIYGYTF.

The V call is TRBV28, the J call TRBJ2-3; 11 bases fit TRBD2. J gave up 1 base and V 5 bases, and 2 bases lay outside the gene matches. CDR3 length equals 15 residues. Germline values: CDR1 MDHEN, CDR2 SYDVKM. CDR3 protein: CASSLLAGGTDTQYF. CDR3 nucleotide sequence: TGTGCCAGCAGTCTACTAGCGGGAGGCACAGATACGCAGTATTTT.

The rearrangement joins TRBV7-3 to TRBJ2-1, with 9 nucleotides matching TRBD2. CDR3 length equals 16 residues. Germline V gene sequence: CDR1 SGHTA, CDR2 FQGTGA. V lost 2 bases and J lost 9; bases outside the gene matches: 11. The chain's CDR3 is CASSLGAGRRGGEQFF. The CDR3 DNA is TGTGCCAGCAGCTTAGGAGCGGGGAGGCGGGGGGGTGAGCAGTTCTTC.

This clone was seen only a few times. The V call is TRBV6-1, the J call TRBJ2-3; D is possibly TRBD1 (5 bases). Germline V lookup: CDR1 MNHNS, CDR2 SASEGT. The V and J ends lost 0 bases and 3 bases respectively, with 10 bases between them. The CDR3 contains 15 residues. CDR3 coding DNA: TGTGCCAGCAGTGAAGCCAGGGATGCGACAGATACGCAGTATTTT. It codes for CASSEARDATDTQYF.

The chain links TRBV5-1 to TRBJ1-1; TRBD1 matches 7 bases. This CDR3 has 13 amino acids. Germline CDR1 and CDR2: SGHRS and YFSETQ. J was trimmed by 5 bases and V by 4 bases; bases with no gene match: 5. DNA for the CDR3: TGCGCCAGCAGCAAGGGGGCGATAACTGAAGCTTTCTTT. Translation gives CASSKGAITEAFF.

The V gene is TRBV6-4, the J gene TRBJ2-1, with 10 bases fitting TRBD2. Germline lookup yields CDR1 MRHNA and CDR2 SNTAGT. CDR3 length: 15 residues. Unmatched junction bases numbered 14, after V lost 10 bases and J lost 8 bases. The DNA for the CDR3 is TGTGCCAAGCCGAGCGGGAGGGCCGAGTTTGATGAGCAGTTCTTC. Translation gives CAKPSGRAEFDEQFF.

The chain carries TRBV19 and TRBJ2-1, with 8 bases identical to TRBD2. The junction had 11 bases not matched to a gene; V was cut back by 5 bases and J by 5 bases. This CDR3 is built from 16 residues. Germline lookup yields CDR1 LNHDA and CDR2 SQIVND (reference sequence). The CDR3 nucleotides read TGTGCCAGTAGTGCCCGGGGGGGGCGGGTGGACAATGAGCAGTTCTTC. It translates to CASSARGGRVDNEQFF. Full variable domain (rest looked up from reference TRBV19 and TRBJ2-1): DGGITQSPKYLFRKEGQNVTLSCEQNLNHDAMYWYRQDPGQGLRLIYYSQIVNDFQKGDIAEGYSVSREKKESFPLTVTSAQKNPTAFYLCASSARGGRVDNEQFFGPGTRLTVL.

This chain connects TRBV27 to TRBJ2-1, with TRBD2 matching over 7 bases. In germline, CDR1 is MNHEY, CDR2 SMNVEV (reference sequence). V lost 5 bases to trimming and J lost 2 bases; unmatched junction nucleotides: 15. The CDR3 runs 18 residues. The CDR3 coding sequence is TGTGCCAGCAGTCGTACCTCTAGCGGAACCCTAACCTACAATGAGCAGTTCTTC. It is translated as CASSRTSSGTLTYNEQFF.

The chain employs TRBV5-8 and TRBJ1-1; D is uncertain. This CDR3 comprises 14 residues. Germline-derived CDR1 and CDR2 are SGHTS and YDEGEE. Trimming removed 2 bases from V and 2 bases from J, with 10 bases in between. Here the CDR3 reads CASSFWTGNTEAFF. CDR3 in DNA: TGTGCCAGCAGCTTTTGGACGGGAAACACTGAAGCTTTCTTT.

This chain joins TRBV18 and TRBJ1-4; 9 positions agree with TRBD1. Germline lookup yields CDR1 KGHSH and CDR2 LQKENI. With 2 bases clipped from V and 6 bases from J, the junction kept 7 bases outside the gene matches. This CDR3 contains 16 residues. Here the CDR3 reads CASSPSGGQGYEKLFF. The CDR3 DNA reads TGTGCCAGCTCACCATCCGGGGGACAGGGTTATGAAAAACTGTTTTTT.

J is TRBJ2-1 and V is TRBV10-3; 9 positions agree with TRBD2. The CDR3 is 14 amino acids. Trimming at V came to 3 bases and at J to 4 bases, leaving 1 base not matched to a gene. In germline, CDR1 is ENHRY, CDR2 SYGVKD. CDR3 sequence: CAISEAGGYNEQFF. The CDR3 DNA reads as TGTGCCATCAGTGAAGCGGGAGGTTACAATGAGCAGTTCTTC.

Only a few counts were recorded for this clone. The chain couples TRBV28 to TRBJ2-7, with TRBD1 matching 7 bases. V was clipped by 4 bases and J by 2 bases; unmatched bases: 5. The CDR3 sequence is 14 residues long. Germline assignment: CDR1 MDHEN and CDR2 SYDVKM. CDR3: CASSSTGTAYEQYF. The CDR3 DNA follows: TGTGCCAGCAGTTCAACCGGGACAGCCTACGAGCAGTACTTC.

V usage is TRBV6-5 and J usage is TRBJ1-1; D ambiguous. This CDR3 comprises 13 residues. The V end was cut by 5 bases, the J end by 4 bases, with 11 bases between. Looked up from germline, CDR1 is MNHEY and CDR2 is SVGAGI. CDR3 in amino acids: CASSRLESTEAFF. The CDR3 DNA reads TGTGCCAGCAGTCGTCTAGAGTCCACTGAAGCTTTCTTT.

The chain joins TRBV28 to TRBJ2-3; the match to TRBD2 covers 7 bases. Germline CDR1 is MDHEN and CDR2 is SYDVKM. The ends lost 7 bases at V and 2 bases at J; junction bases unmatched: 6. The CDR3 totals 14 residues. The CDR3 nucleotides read TGTGCCAGCAAAATTAGCGGGCCCACAGATACGCAGTATTTT. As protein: CASKISGPTDTQYF.

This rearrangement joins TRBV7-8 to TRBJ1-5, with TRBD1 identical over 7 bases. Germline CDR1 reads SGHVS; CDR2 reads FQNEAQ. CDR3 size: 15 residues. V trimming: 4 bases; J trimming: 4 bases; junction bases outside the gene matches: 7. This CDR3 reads CASSSRDSPNQPQHF. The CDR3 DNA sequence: TGTGCCAGCAGCTCCAGGGACAGCCCTAATCAGCCCCAGCATTTT.